These 2 T cell receptor beta chains were sequenced from one sample in a study of identifying expanded T cells in peripheral blood. Clones were sequenced by immunoSEQ multiplex PCR, and TCRdb holds only the in-frame ones, with some missing. This table has about 83,000 clones, 70% to 90% appearing once. The source material was blood. These receptor sequences come from a person aged 18-69 years in good health.

The rearrangement uses TRBV28 and TRBJ1-2, with D perhaps matching TRBD1 (6 bases). Germline V lookup: CDR1 MDHEN, CDR2 SYDVKM. V was cut by 4 bases and J by 7 bases, with 22 bases left in between. CDR3 length equals 16 residues. The CDR3 DNA is TGTGCCAGCAGTTCGGGGGGCGAGGTGGTATTCGCTGGCTACACCTTC. It is translated as CASSSGGEVVFAGYTF.

V gene TRBV5-1 combines with J gene TRBJ2-2, with D possibly TRBD1 on 6 matching bases. The CDR3 runs 16 residues. CDR1 is SGHRS and CDR2 is YFSETQ in the germline V gene. Deletions cut 1 base from V and 0 bases from J, with 10 bases between. CDR3 loop: CASSLRAGANTGELFF. The CDR3 region has the DNA TGCGCCAGCAGCTTGAGGGCAGGGGCGAACACCGGGGAGCTGTTTTTT.